This TCR beta chain was obtained from a study of shared T cell receptors in the human thymus. This CDR3 has 16 amino acids. The V gene's germline CDR1 is SGDLS and CDR2 YYNGEE. The ends lost 4 bases at V and 3 bases at J; junction bases unmatched: 4. Libraries were prepared by immunoSEQ multiplex PCR; TCRdb keeps only in-frame clonotypes and omits some of them. This table has 63,000 or so clones, about 95% appearing once. This sequence joins TRBV9 and TRBJ2-5, with TRBD2 identical over 15 bases. The material sequenced was thymocytes. This clonotype was sampled from a human donor. In nucleotides, the CDR3 is TGTGCCAGCAGCTACGGGACTAGCGGGGGGAAAGAGACCCAGTACTTC. Its protein is CASSYGTSGGKETQYF.